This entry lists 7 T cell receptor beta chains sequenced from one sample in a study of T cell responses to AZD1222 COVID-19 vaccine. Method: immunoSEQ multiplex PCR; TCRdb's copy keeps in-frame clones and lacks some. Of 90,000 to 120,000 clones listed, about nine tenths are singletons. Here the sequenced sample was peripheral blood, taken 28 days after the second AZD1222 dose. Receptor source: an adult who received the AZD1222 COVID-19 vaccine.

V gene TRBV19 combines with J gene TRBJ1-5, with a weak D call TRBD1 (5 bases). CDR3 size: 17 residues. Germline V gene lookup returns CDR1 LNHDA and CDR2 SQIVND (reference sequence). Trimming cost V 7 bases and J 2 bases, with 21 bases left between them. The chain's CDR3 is CASTTRTSWGGNQPQHF. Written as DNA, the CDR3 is TGTGCCAGTACCACTCGGACATCGTGGGGGGGCAATCAGCCCCAGCATTTT.

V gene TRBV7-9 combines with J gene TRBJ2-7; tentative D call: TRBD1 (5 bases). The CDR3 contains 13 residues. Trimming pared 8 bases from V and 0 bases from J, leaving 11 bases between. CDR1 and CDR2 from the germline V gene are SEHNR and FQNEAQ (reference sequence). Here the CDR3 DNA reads TGTGCCAGCCAGGGTGATAGCTCCTACGAGCAGTACTTC. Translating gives CASQGDSSYEQYF.

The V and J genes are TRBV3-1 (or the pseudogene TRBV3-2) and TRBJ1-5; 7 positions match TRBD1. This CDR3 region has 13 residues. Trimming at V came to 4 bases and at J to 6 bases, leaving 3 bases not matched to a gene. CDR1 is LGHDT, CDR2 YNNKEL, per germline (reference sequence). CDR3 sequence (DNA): TGTGCCAGCAGCCGACAGGGTCTTCAGCCCCAGCATTTT. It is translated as CASSRQGLQPQHF.

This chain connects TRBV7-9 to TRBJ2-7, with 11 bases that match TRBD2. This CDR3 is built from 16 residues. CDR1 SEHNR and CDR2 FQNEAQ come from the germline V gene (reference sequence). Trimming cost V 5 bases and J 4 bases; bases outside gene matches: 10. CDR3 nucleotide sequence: TGTGCCAGCAGCACCACTAGCGGGAGAGGTCAATACGAGCAGTACTTC. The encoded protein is CASSTTSGRGQYEQYF.

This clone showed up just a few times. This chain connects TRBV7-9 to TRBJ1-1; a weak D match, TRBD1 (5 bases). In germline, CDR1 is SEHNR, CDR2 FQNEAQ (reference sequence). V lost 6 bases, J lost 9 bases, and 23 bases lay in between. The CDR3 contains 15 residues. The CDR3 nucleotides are TGTGCCAGCAGACTCGACGACAGACGGGTAGGGAAAGCTTTCTTT. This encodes CASRLDDRRVGKAFF.

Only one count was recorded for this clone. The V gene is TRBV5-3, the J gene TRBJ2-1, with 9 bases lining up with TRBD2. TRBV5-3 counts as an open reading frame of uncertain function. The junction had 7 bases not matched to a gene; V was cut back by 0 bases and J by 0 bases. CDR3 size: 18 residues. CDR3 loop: CARSLASGGSSSYNEQFF. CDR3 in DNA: TGTGCCAGAAGCTTGGCAAGCGGGGGGTCGAGCTCCTACAATGAGCAGTTCTTC.

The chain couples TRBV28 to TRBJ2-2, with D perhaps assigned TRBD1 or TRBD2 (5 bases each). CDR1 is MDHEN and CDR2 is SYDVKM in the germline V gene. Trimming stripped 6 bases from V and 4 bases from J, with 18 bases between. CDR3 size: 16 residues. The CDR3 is CASSPGTRAFTGELFF. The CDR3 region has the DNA TGTGCCAGCAGCCCCGGGACCCGGGCTTTCACCGGGGAGCTGTTTTTT.